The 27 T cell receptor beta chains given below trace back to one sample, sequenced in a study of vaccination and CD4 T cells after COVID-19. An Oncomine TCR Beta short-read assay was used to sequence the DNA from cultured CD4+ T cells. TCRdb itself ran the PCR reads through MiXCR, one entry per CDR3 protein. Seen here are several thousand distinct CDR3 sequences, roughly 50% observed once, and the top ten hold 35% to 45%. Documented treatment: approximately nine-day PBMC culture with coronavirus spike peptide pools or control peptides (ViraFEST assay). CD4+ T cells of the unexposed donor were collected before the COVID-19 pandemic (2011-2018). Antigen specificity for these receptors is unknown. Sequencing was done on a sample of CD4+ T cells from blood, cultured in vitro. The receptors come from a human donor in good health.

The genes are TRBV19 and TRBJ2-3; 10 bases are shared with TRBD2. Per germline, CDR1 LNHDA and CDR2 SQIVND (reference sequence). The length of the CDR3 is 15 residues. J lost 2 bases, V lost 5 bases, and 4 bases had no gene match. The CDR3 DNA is TGTGCCAGTAGTTCGCTAGCGGGGGACACAGATACGCAGTATTTT. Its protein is CASSSLAGDTDTQYF.

The DNA of the CDR3 is TGTGCCAGTAGTATAGGAAGTACGCAGCCCCAGCATTTT. Its translation: CASSIGSTQPQHF. The V call is TRBV19, the J call TRBJ1-5; D gene uncertain. This CDR3 is 13 amino acids long. Germline values: CDR1 LNHDA, CDR2 SQIVND (reference sequence). Trimming stripped 1 base from V and 7 bases from J, with 8 bases between.

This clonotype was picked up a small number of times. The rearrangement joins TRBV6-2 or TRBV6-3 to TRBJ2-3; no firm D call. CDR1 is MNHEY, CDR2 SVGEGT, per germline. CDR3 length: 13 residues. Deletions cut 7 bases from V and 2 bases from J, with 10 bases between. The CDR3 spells CASIKRSTDTQYF. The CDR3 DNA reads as TGTGCCAGCATCAAAAGGTCCACAGATACGCAGTATTTT.

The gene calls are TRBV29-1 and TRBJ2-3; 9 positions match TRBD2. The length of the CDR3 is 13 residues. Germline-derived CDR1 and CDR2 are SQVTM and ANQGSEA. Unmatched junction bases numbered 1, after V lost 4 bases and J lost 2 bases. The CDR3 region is CSVGLAVTDTQYF. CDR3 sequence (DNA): TGCAGCGTTGGACTAGCGGTCACAGATACGCAGTATTTT.

Here the CDR3 reads CASTGQGNTEAFF. CDR3 DNA: TGTGCCAGCACTGGACAGGGGAACACTGAAGCTTTCTTT. The chain recombines TRBV2 with TRBJ1-1, with 8 positions matching TRBD1. Germline V gives CDR1 SNHLY, CDR2 FYNNEI. After removal of 7 bases from V and 1 base from J, the junction contained 2 bases not matched to a gene. The CDR3 is 13 residues long.

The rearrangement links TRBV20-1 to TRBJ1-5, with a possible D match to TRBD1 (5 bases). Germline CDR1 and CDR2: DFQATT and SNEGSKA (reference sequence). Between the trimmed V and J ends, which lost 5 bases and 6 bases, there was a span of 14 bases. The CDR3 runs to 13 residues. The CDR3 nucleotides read TGCAGTGCTGGACTGACAGTGGGTCAGCCCCAGCATTTT. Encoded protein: CSAGLTVGQPQHF.

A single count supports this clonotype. The CDR3: CASSLEWTRSNEQFF. The CDR3 DNA is TGCGCCAGCAGCTTAGAATGGACTAGGAGCAATGAGCAGTTCTTC. The gene calls are TRBV5-1 and TRBJ2-1; 7 nucleotides align to TRBD2. V lost 2 bases, J lost 6 bases, and 8 bases stayed unmatched. The CDR3 consists of 15 residues. Germline V gene sequence: CDR1 SGHRS, CDR2 YFSETQ.

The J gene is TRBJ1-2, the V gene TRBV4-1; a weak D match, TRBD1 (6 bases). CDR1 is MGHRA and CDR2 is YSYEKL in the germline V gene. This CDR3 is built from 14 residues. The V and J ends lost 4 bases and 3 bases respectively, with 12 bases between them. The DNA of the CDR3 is TGCGCCAGCAGCCCAGGGGTCCTTGACTATGGCTACACCTTC. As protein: CASSPGVLDYGYTF.

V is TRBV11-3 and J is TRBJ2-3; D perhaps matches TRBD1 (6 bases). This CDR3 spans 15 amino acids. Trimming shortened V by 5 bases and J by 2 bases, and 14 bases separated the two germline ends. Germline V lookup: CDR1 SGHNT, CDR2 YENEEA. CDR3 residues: CASSPRDTSTDTQYF. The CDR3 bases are TGTGCCAGCAGCCCCAGGGACACTTCCACAGATACGCAGTATTTT.

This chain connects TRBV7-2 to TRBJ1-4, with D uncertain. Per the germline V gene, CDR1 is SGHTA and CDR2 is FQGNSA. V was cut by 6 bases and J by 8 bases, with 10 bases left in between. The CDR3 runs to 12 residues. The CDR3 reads CASRRVGEKLFF. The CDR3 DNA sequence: TGTGCCAGCAGGAGGGTGGGAGAAAAACTGTTTTTT.

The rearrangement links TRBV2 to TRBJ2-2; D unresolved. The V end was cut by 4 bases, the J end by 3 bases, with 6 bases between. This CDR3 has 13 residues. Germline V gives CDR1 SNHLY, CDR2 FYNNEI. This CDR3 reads CASSGMYTGELFF. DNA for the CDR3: TGTGCCAGCAGTGGAATGTACACCGGGGAGCTGTTTTTT.

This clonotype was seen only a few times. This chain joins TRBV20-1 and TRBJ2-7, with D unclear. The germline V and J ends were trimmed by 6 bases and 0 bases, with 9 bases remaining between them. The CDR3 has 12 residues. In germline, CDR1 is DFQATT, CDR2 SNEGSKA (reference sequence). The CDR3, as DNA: TGCAGTGCCATGCCGAGCTCCTACGAGCAGTACTTC. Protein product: CSAMPSSYEQYF.

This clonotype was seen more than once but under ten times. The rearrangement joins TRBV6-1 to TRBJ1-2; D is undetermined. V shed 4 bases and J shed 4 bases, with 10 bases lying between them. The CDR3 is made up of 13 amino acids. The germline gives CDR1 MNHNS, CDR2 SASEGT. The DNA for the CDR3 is TGTGCCAGCAGTGCAAGCAGGCCCTATGGCTACACCTTC. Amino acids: CASSASRPYGYTF.

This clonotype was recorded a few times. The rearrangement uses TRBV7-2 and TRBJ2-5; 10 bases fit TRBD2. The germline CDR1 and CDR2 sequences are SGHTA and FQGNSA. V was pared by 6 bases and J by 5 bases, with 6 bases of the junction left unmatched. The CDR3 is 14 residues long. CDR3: CASSRRLAGETQYF. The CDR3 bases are TGTGCCAGCAGTCGCAGACTAGCGGGCGAGACCCAGTACTTC.

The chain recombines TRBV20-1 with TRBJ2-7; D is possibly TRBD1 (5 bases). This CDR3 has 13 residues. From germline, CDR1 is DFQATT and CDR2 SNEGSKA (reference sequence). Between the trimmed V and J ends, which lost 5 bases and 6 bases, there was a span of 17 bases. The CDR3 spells CSAQQDPLGEQYF. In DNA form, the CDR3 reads TGCAGTGCTCAACAGGACCCCCTTGGCGAGCAGTACTTC.

The CDR3 nucleotides are TGTGCCAGCGCGTTTATAAGGACTAGAAGGGACACCGGGGAGCTGTTTTTT. This translates into CASAFIRTRRDTGELFF. V usage is TRBV6-4 and J usage is TRBJ2-2; 7 nucleotides agree with TRBD2. Germline CDR1 MRHNA, CDR2 SNTAGT. The CDR3 has 17 amino acids. V lost 8 bases, J lost 3 bases, and 15 bases stayed unmatched.

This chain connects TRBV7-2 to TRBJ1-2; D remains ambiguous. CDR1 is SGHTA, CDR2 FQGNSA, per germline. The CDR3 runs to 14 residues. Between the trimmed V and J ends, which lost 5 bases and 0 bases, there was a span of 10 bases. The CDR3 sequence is CASSLDGTNYGYTF. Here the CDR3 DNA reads TGTGCCAGCAGCCTTGACGGAACTAACTATGGCTACACCTTC. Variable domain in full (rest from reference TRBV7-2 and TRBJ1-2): GAGVSQSPSNKVTEKGKDVELRCDPISGHTALYWYRQSLGQGLEFLIYFQGNSAPDKSGLPSDRFSAERTGGSVSTLTIQRTQQEDSAVYLCASSLDGTNYGYTFGSGTRLTVV.

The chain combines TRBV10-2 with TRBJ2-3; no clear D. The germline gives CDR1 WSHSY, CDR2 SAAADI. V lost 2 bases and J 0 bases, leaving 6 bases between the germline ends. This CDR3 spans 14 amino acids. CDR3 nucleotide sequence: TGCGCCAGCAGTGAGGGGGTAAGCACAGATACGCAGTATTTT. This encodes CASSEGVSTDTQYF.

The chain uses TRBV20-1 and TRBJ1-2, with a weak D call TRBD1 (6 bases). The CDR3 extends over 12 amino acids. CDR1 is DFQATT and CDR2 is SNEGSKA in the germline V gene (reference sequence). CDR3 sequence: CSSGGGAWGYTF. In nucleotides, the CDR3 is TGCAGCTCCGGCGGGGGGGCGTGGGGCTACACCTTC.

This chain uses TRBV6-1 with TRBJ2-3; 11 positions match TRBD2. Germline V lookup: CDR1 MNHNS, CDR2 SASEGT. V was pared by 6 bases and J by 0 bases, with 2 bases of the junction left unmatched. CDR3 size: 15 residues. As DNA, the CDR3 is TGTGCCAGCAGGACTAGCGGGGCGAGCACAGATACGCAGTATTTT. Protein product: CASRTSGASTDTQYF.

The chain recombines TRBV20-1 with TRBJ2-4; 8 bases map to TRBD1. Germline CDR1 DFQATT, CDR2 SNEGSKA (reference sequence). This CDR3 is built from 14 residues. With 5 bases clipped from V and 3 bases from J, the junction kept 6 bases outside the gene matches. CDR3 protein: CSAYPTGGKNIQYF. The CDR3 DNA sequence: TGCAGTGCTTACCCCACAGGGGGCAAAAACATTCAGTACTTC.

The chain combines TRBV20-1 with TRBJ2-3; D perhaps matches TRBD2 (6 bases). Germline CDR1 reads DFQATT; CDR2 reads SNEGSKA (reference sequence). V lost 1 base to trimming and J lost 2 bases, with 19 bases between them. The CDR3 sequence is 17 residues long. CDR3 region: CSARGMGLAGHTDTQYF. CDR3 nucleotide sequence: TGCAGTGCTAGAGGGATGGGCCTCGCGGGGCACACAGATACGCAGTATTTT.

CDR3 DNA sequence: TGTGCCAGTAGCCAGGGACGGCCGAAAAACATTCAGTACTTC. It specifies CASSQGRPKNIQYF. The rearrangement joins TRBV19 to TRBJ2-4; possibly TRBD1 or TRBD2 for D (5 bases each). The CDR3 runs 14 residues. Germline loops: CDR1 LNHDA, CDR2 SQIVND (reference sequence). Between the trimmed V and J ends, which lost 6 bases and 4 bases, there was a span of 13 bases.

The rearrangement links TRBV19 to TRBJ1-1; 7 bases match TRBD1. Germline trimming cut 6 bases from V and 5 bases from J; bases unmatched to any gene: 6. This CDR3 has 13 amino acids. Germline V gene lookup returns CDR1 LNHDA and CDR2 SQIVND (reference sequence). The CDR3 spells CASRGGQKTEAFF. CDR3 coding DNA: TGTGCCAGTAGGGGGGGACAGAAGACTGAAGCTTTCTTT.

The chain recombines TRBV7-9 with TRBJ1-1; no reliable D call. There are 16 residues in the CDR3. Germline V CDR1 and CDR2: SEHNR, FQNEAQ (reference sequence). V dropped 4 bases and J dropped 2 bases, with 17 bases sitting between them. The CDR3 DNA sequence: TGTGCCAGCAGCTGGCCATTCGGACCCCCTAACACTGAAGCTTTCTTT. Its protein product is CASSWPFGPPNTEAFF.

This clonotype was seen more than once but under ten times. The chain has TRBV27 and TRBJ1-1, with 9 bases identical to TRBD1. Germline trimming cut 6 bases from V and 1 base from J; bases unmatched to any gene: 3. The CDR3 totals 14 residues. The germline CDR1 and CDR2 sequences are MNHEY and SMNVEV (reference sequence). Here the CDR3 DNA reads TGTGCCAGCAGGTTACAGGGGGCGAACACTGAAGCTTTCTTT. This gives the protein CASRLQGANTEAFF.

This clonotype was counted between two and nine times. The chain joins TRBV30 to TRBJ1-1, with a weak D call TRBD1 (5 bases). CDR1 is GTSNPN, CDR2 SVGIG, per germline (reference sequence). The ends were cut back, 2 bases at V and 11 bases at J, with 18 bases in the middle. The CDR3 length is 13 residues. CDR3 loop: CAWSLTGAPRAFF. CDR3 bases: TGTGCCTGGAGTCTAACCGGGGCCCCTAGGGCTTTCTTT.